Below, 29 T cell receptor beta chains from the same sample are listed, as sequenced in a study of T cell clonality in common variable immunodeficiency. Profiling relied on immunoSEQ multiplex PCR, and the TCRdb table lists in-frame clones only, not all of them. In total the sample includes under 40,000 clones, none of them seen once. The specimen sequenced was peripheral blood mononuclear cells. The receptors derive from a person aged 18 to 75 in good health.

This clone was detected many times. The read terminates 3 residues ahead of where the CDR3 ends, so the germline J gene completes it. The chain couples TRBV4-1 to TRBJ2-7; TRBD1 might be the D (6 bases). The CDR3 is made up of 15 amino acids. The V gene lost 0 bases and the J gene lost 2 bases, with 11 bases spanning the gap. Germline values: CDR1 MGHRA, CDR2 YSYEKL. The DNA read from the CDR3 is TGCGCCAGCAGCCAAGAAATTTCAGGGGCCTACGAG. Residues: CASSQEISGAYE. The CDR3 in its entirety is CASSQEISGAYEQYF.

This clone was detected ten times or more. From the germline J gene comes the end of the CDR3, since the read stops 3 residues before it. This rearrangement joins TRBV5-1 to TRBJ2-1; unclear D gene. This CDR3 is 11 amino acids long. Germline V CDR1 and CDR2: SGHRS, YFSETQ. Trimming removed 0 bases at V and 9 bases at J, with 4 bases between. CDR3 in amino acids: CASSLEGEQFF. The part of the CDR3 DNA that was read is TGCGCCAGCAGCTTGGAGGGTGAG.

This clone was recorded many times. The read terminates 3 residues before the CDR3 end, so the remaining end is supplied by the germline J gene. V is TRBV6-2 or TRBV6-3 and J is TRBJ2-6, with TRBD1 identical over 8 bases. Germline V lookup: CDR1 MNHEY, CDR2 SVGEGT. The trim removed 6 bases at V and 4 bases at J, leaving 8 bases unmatched. The CDR3 spans 16 residues. CDR3 region: CASSRLTGAGANVLTF. The DNA read from the CDR3 is TGTGCCAGCAGCCGCCTGACAGGGGCCGGGGCCAACGTC.

In this sample, this clone turned up many times. From the germline J gene comes the end of the CDR3, since the read stops 3 residues before it. The rearrangement uses TRBV5-1 and TRBJ2-2, with 7 positions matching TRBD2. Germline V gene lookup returns CDR1 SGHRS and CDR2 YFSETQ. Losses at the gene ends were 4 bases for V and 0 bases for J; bases not matched to a gene: 3. The CDR3 is 15 residues long. The covered CDR3 bases are TGCGCCAGCAGCCCGAGCGGGACGAACACCGGGGAG. Translating it yields CASSPSGTNTGE. Given in full, the CDR3 is CASSPSGTNTGELFF.

This clone appeared many times. The missing CDR3 end, 3 residues past where the read stops, is filled in from the germline J gene. The chain recombines TRBV7-9 with TRBJ2-7, with 9 bases lining up with TRBD2. The ends lost 4 bases at V and 3 bases at J; junction bases unmatched: 7. The CDR3 loop spans 15 amino acids. CDR1 is SEHNR, CDR2 FQNEAQ, per germline (reference sequence). The CDR3 protein is CASSSRLAEIYEQYF. The DNA read from the CDR3 is TGTGCCAGCAGCTCCAGACTAGCGGAGATCTACGAG. Filled out from reference TRBV7-9 and TRBJ2-7, the complete variable domain reads DTGVSQNPRHKITKRGQNVTFRCDPISEHNRLYWYRQTLGQGPEFLTYFQNEAQLEKSRLLSDRFSAERPKGSFSTLEIQRTEQGDSAMYLCASSSRLAEIYEQYFGPGTRLTVT.

This clone was detected many times. The read terminates 3 residues before the CDR3 end, so the remaining end is supplied by the germline J gene. The V call is TRBV2, the J call TRBJ1-1; possible D gene TRBD1, 5 bases. This CDR3 is 14 amino acids long. Trimming left V 6 bases short and J 0 bases short, with 11 bases between. In germline, CDR1 is SNHLY, CDR2 FYNNEI. The CDR3 DNA, read in part, is TGTGCCAGCAGACCGCGGACAATGAACACTGAA. It codes for CASRPRTMNTE. The CDR3 as a whole reads CASRPRTMNTEAFF.

For this clone: The CDR3 goes on 3 residues after the read ends, and that part is filled in from the germline J gene. This chain joins TRBV18 and TRBJ1-1; D is possibly TRBD1 (5 bases). Germline CDR1 and CDR2: KGHSH and LQKENI. V lost 1 base and J lost 3, with 9 bases in between. The CDR3 extends over 14 amino acids. The sequenced part of the CDR3 DNA is TGTGCCAGCTCACCACTGGGGGGGGACACTGAA. Protein product: CASSPLGGDTE. The complete CDR3 sequence is CASSPLGGDTEAFF.

Regarding this clone: The CDR3 end lies 3 residues beyond the end of the read and is filled in from the germline J gene. The V call is TRBV10-2, the J call TRBJ1-2; the D gene is possibly TRBD1 (5 bases). The CDR3 is 13 residues long. V was clipped by 1 base and J by 7 bases, with 10 bases between them. Germline CDR1 WSHSY, CDR2 SAAADI. CDR3 amino acids: CASSEYRSGGYTF. CDR3 DNA (partial): TGCGCCAGCAGTGAGTACAGGTCGGGTGGC.

In this sample, this clone turned up many times. The CDR3 goes on 3 residues after the read ends, and that part is filled in from the germline J gene. The chain employs TRBV20-1 and TRBJ1-1; D possibly corresponds to TRBD1 (6 bases). V shed 3 bases and J shed 0 bases, with 17 bases lying between them. Germline assignment: CDR1 DFQATT and CDR2 SNEGSKA (reference sequence). This CDR3 has 16 amino acids. The CDR3 sequence is CSARYGGAGMNTEAFF. The part of the CDR3 DNA that was read is TGCAGTGCTAGGTACGGGGGGGCCGGAATGAACACTGAA.

This clone has ten or more counts. The read gets to within 3 residues of the CDR3 end, and the germline J gene fills in the rest. The J gene is TRBJ1-1, the V gene TRBV11-2; D gene uncertain. The CDR3 totals 14 residues. In germline, CDR1 is SGHAT, CDR2 FQNNGV. The germline V and J ends were trimmed by 5 bases and 3 bases, with 13 bases remaining between them. The CDR3 loop is CASSHRRYYTEAFF. The DNA read from the CDR3 is TGTGCCAGCAGCCACCGCCGTTACTACACTGAA.

This clone was seen many times. The read finishes 3 residues shy of the CDR3 end, and the germline J gene is used to complete it. The chain is built from TRBV18 and TRBJ2-7, with 7 bases that match TRBD1. Trimming at V came to 3 bases and at J to 3 bases, leaving 2 bases not matched to a gene. The CDR3 totals 13 residues. Germline V gene sequence: CDR1 KGHSH, CDR2 LQKENI. This CDR3 is CASSPSGGYEQYF. The DNA read from the CDR3 is TGTGCCAGCTCACCCTCAGGGGGCTACGAG.

In its sample, this clone was seen many times. The sequence runs out 3 residues before the end of the CDR3; the remainder is reconstructed from the germline J gene. The chain joins TRBV4-2 to TRBJ2-3; D is unclear. The V gene lost 0 bases and the J gene lost 6 bases, with 16 bases spanning the gap. CDR3 length: 16 residues. Germline V CDR1 and CDR2: LGHNA, YNFKEQ. The CDR3 loop is CASSQDYERSLDTQYF. The CDR3 DNA, read in part, is TGTGCCAGCAGCCAAGATTACGAAAGATCACTGGATACG.

This clone was seen repeatedly, ten times or more. The sequence runs out 3 residues before the end of the CDR3; the remainder is reconstructed from the germline J gene. The rearrangement joins TRBV9 to TRBJ2-1, with a tentative D call TRBD1 (5 bases). Germline lookup yields CDR1 SGDLS and CDR2 YYNGEE. Trimming removed 4 bases from V and 4 bases from J, with 15 bases in between. The CDR3 consists of 15 residues. CDR3 bases read: TGTGCCAGCAGCCCTAGGGTCCCAGGGTACAATGAG. It is translated as CASSPRVPGYNE. The whole CDR3 region reads CASSPRVPGYNEQFF.

This clone was observed a handful of times. At one of its ends the junction is not consistent with the germline gene, which may arise from a read error. The read terminates 3 residues ahead of where the CDR3 ends, so the germline J gene completes it. The chain joins TRBV2 to TRBJ1-2, with a weak D call TRBD1 (6 bases). CDR1 is SNHLY, CDR2 FYNNEI, per germline. This CDR3 spans 13 amino acids. The CDR3 DNA, read in part, is TGTGCCAGCACGGGAGGGGGGGCCTATGAC. Translating it yields CASTGGGAYD. The whole CDR3 is CASTGGGAYDYTF.

This clone was found many times. Sequencing ends 3 residues short of the CDR3 end; the germline J gene provides the rest. V and J are TRBV18 and TRBJ1-1; D remains ambiguous. From germline, CDR1 is KGHSH and CDR2 LQKENI. The V gene lost 3 bases and the J gene lost 0 bases, with 5 bases spanning the gap. This CDR3 is 13 amino acids long. CDR3 DNA (partial): TGTGCCAGCTCACCGTCGGTGAACACTGAA. Translated, it gives CASSPSVNTE. The whole CDR3 is CASSPSVNTEAFF. Full variable domain (outside the CDR3, taken from reference TRBV18 and TRBJ1-1): NAGVMQNPRHLVRRRGQEARLRCSPMKGHSHVYWYRQLPEEGLKFMVYLQKENIIDESGMPKERFSAEFPKEGPSILRIQQVVRGDSAAYFCASSPSVNTEAFFGQGTRLTVV.

This clone came up many times. The read ends 3 residues before the CDR3 terminus; that terminus is restored from the germline J gene. The gene calls are TRBV6-4 and TRBJ1-4; possible D gene TRBD1, 5 bases. The V gene lost 4 bases and the J gene lost 3 bases, with 9 bases spanning the gap. Per germline, CDR1 MRHNA and CDR2 SNTAGT. CDR3 length equals 14 residues. CDR3 DNA, as far as it was read: TGTGCCAGCAGTGCGACAGCAGCTAATGAAAAA. This gives the protein CASSATAANEK. The whole CDR3 sequence reads CASSATAANEKLFF.

This clone was seen repeatedly, ten times or more. The read falls 3 residues short of the CDR3 end, and the missing part is taken from the germline J gene. The rearrangement links TRBV20-1 to TRBJ1-2, with D possibly being TRBD1 (6 bases). CDR1 and CDR2 from the germline V gene are DFQATT and SNEGSKA (reference sequence). Trimming cost V 5 bases and J 5 bases, with 21 bases left between them. The CDR3 is made up of 15 amino acids. CDR3: CSAGSQGLGKYGYTF. The covered CDR3 bases are TGCAGTGCTGGATCACAGGGCTTAGGCAAATATGGC.

This clone was picked up many times. With the read ending 3 residues before the CDR3 end, the germline J gene is used to fill in that end. This chain connects TRBV6-1 to TRBJ2-6; 7 bases agree with TRBD1. Germline CDR1 is MNHNS and CDR2 is SASEGT. The CDR3 has 17 amino acids. V shed 0 bases, J shed 0 bases, and the junction held 2 bases outside the gene matches. The CDR3 bases that were read are TGTGCCAGCAGTGAAGCCCCAGGGGGCTCTGGGGCCAACGTC. It encodes CASSEAPGGSGANV. The full CDR3 reads CASSEAPGGSGANVLTF.

By sample fraction, this clone is medium-sized (0.01 to 0.1%). Read sequence stops 3 residues before the CDR3 end, and the germline J gene provides the missing end. Additional DNA sequences in this sample encode the identical CDR3. This chain joins TRBV7-9 and TRBJ2-5; 12 positions match TRBD2. From germline, CDR1 is SEHNR and CDR2 FQNEAQ (reference sequence). With 1 base clipped from V and 3 bases from J, the junction kept 0 bases outside the gene matches. The CDR3 has 15 amino acids. The CDR3 region is CASSLGLAGEETQYF. The covered CDR3 bases are TGTGCCAGCAGCTTAGGACTAGCGGGAGAAGAGACC.

This clone appeared many times. The CDR3 is cut off 3 residues early in the read; its end comes from the germline J gene. V usage is TRBV6-1 and J usage is TRBJ1-5; D gene uncertain. V shed 3 bases and J shed 3 bases, with 3 bases lying between them. CDR3 length: 12 residues. The V gene's germline CDR1 is MNHNS and CDR2 SASEGT. The CDR3 here is CASSDLNQPQHF. Incomplete CDR3 DNA: TGTGCCAGCAGTGACCTCAATCAGCCC.

This clone was counted at least ten times. Read coverage stops 3 residues before the CDR3 terminus; the germline J gene supplies the remainder. This chain joins TRBV13 and TRBJ1-1, with TRBD1 as a possible D gene (6 bases). This CDR3 has 16 amino acids. Germline loops: CDR1 PRHDT, CDR2 FYEKMQ (reference sequence). The germline V and J ends were trimmed by 4 bases and 2 bases, with 17 bases remaining between them. CDR3: CASSSPETGYNTEAFF. The CDR3 bases that were read are TGTGCCAGCAGCTCCCCGGAGACAGGTTACAACACTGAA.

This clone was counted many times. Read coverage stops 3 residues before the CDR3 terminus; the germline J gene supplies the remainder. The chain couples TRBV27 to TRBJ2-3, with TRBD2 matching over 9 bases. The germline V gene encodes CDR1 MNHEY and CDR2 SMNVEV (reference sequence). CDR3 length: 16 residues. The ends lost 3 bases at V and 3 bases at J; junction bases unmatched: 7. The part of the CDR3 DNA that was read is TGTGCCAGCAGTTTGGAACTAGCGGGTTTGACAGATACG. Residues: CASSLELAGLTDT. The entire CDR3 is CASSLELAGLTDTQYF.

This clone was seen at least ten times. The sequence runs out 3 residues before the end of the CDR3; the remainder is reconstructed from the germline J gene. The rearrangement joins TRBV7-2 to TRBJ1-2; D gene unclear. Trimming stripped 0 bases from V and 2 bases from J, with 7 bases between. The CDR3 has 14 amino acids. Germline CDR1 SGHTA, CDR2 FQGNSA. The CDR3 protein is CASSLAQQNYGYTF. CDR3 DNA, as far as it was read: TGTGCCAGCAGCTTAGCTCAACAGAACTATGGC.

This clone was observed many times. The CDR3 end lies 3 residues beyond the end of the read and is filled in from the germline J gene. This chain joins TRBV7-9 and TRBJ1-2, with unresolved D. CDR1 is SEHNR, CDR2 FQNEAQ, per germline (reference sequence). With 3 bases removed from V and 0 bases from J, the gap between germline ends came to 11 bases. This CDR3 has 15 residues. The covered CDR3 bases are TGTGCCAGCAGCTTTCCGACACCAGCTAACTATGGC. It translates to CASSFPTPANYG. The full CDR3 is CASSFPTPANYGYTF.

This clone was seen ten or more times. The read terminates 3 residues ahead of where the CDR3 ends, so the germline J gene completes it. The chain uses TRBV5-1 and TRBJ1-1; 8 nucleotides match TRBD1. CDR1 is SGHRS, CDR2 YFSETQ, per germline. V shed 2 bases, J shed 0 bases, and the junction held 9 bases outside the gene matches. CDR3 length: 17 amino acids. CDR3 loop: CASSLGTGVSMNTEAFF. The CDR3 DNA, read in part, is TGCGCCAGCAGCTTAGGGACAGGTGTTTCTATGAACACTGAA.

This clone appeared many times. The read is 3 residues too short to cover the CDR3 end, so that end is filled in from the germline J gene. The chain links TRBV19 to TRBJ1-1, with 7 bases aligning to TRBD1. After removal of 2 bases from V and 3 bases from J, the junction contained 6 bases not matched to a gene. From germline, CDR1 is LNHDA and CDR2 SQIVND (reference sequence). The CDR3 runs to 15 residues. CDR3 in amino acids: CASSILTGVDTEAFF. CDR3 bases read: TGTGCCAGTAGTATATTAACAGGGGTGGACACTGAA. The complete variable domain, with remaining parts taken from reference TRBV19 and TRBJ1-1, reads DGGITQSPKYLFRKEGQNVTLSCEQNLNHDAMYWYRQDPGQGLRLIYYSQIVNDFQKGDIAEGYSVSREKKESFPLTVTSAQKNPTAFYLCASSILTGVDTEAFFGQGTRLTVV.

The table lists this clone with many counts. The read is 3 residues too short to cover the CDR3 end, so that end is filled in from the germline J gene. V is TRBV28 and J is TRBJ1-3; 7 bases align to TRBD1. The CDR3 is 12 residues long. CDR1 and CDR2 (germline): MDHEN, SYDVKM. Losses at the gene ends were 7 bases for V and 7 bases for J; bases not matched to a gene: 4. The CDR3 here is CASTSDRNTIYF. Incomplete CDR3 DNA: TGTGCCAGCACCTCGGACAGGAACACC.

This clone was recorded at least ten times. The CDR3 loop reads CASSLGTGDQYF. The part of the CDR3 DNA that was read is TGTGCCAGCAGCTTAGGGACAGGAGAT. The chain recombines TRBV7-9 with TRBJ2-4, with 7 bases identical to TRBD1. Read sequence stops 3 residues before the CDR3 end, and the germline J gene provides the missing end. The germline V gene encodes CDR1 SEHNR and CDR2 FQNEAQ (reference sequence). The CDR3 has 12 residues.

This clone was observed many times. The chain's CDR3 is CASSQDRSGGSYEQYF. The sequenced CDR3 bases are TGTGCCAGCAGCCAAGATAGGAGCGGGGGCTCCTACGAG. The chain uses TRBV4-2 and TRBJ2-7, with 8 bases that match TRBD2. Read sequence stops 3 residues before the CDR3 end, and the germline J gene provides the missing end. In germline, CDR1 is LGHNA, CDR2 YNFKEQ. V trimming: 0 bases; J trimming: 0 bases; junction bases outside the gene matches: 4. This CDR3 has 16 amino acids.